The TCR beta chain under discussion was sequenced for a study of long-term antiretroviral therapy in people with HIV. This clone appeared a single time. Sequencing relied on immunoSEQ assay v3.0, run at survey level. Assay used: immunoSEQ multiplex PCR; TCRdb lists only in-frame clones, some missing. The data show 35,000 to 40,000 clones, with around 80% seen just once and approximately 5.3% held by the top ten. Specimens retained roughly 0.9-11 million cryopreserved PBMC preceding DNA extraction. There are 14 residues in the CDR3. V was pared by 4 bases and J by 16 bases, with 13 bases of the junction left unmatched. Per germline, CDR1 SEHNR and CDR2 FQNEAQ (reference sequence).

Sequenced here: unsorted PBMCs, sampled 1.5 years after starting antiretroviral therapy. The receptor comes from a man aged 18 to 35 with HIV. The V gene is TRBV7-9, the J gene TRBJ2-1, with TRBD2 matching over 10 bases. DNA of the CDR3: TGTGCCAGCAGCTATGAAAGTCTAGCGGGAGTTTCATTCTTC. Translated, it gives CASSYESLAGVSFF.